The TCR beta chain under discussion was sequenced for a study of graft-versus-host responses after intestinal transplantation. TCRdb's copy holds only in-frame clones and misses some; the assay was immunoSEQ multiplex PCR. The sample has about 82,000 clones, approximately 89% seen once. The CDR3 has 15 residues. Germline trimming cut 4 bases from V and 6 bases from J; bases unmatched to any gene: 11. Germline V gene sequence: CDR1 SGHRS, CDR2 YFSETQ. As for this clone: As yet, its antigen is unknown.

The V gene is TRBV5-1, the J gene TRBJ2-7; 9 positions match TRBD1. This clonotype was sampled from a human donor who was the organ donor for an intestinal transplant. This specimen was unstimulated CD4+ T cells sorted from spleen or lymph node cells, taken before transplant. Here the CDR3 reads CASSPTGTGLGEQYF. DNA of the CDR3: TGCGCCAGCAGCCCCACCGGGACAGGGTTGGGCGAGCAGTACTTC.